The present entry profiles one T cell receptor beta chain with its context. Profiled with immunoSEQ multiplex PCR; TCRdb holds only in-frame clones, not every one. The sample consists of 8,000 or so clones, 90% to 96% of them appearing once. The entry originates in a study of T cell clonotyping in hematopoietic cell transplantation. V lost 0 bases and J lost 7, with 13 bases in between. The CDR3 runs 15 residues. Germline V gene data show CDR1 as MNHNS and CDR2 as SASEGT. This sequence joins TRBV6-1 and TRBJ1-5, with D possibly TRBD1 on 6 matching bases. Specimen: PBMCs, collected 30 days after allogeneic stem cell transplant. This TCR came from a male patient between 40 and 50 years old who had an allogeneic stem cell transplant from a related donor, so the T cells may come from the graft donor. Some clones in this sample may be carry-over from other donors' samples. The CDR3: CASSEAGGPGQPQHF. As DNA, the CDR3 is TGTGCCAGCAGTGAAGCAGGGGGGCCGGGCCAGCCCCAGCATTTT.